The TCR beta chain under discussion was sequenced for a study of shared clonotypes between healthy human individuals. TCRdb's copy holds only in-frame clones and misses some; the assay was immunoSEQ multiplex PCR. The sample has some 480,000 clones; 79% are singletons. Remarks on this clone: Other nucleotide sequences from this sample produce the same CDR3.

Germline values: CDR1 MNHEY, CDR2 SMNVEV (reference sequence). The CDR3 runs 13 residues. The V gene lost 2 bases and the J gene lost 4 bases, with 8 bases spanning the gap. Sequenced material: PBMCs. The gene calls are TRBV27 and TRBJ1-1; possible D gene TRBD1, 6 bases. The TCR originated in a woman aged 40 to 55 in good health. Some clones in this sample may be carry-over from other donors' samples. DNA for the CDR3: TGTGCCAGCAGTTTAAGGGGGAGCACTGAAGCTTTCTTT. Its translation is CASSLRGSTEAFF.